This T cell receptor (beta chain) comes out of a study of T cell responses to AZD1222 COVID-19 vaccine. TCRdb keeps only in-frame clones here, not all; method: immunoSEQ multiplex PCR. The table records over 90,000 clones, roughly 83% of them present only once. The sequence came from an adult in good health. The sequencing used peripheral blood, collected on day 0 of AZD1222 vaccination.

The chain's CDR3 is CASSDRNTEAFF. DNA for the CDR3: TGTGCCAGCTCGGACAGGAACACTGAAGCTTTCTTT. This chain connects TRBV18 to TRBJ1-1, with D possibly being TRBD1 (6 bases). In germline, CDR1 is KGHSH, CDR2 LQKENI. Trimming cost V 6 bases and J 1 base, with 6 bases left between them. This CDR3 spans 12 amino acids.